This TCR beta chain was identified in a study of cytomegalovirus exposure and HLA in healthy donors. In the study overall: Unique TCRs from HLA-typed donors, 70 million to 85 million of them, were held in an early data release.

The study sampled nominally healthy donors, though unrecorded immune exposures were likely. Looked up from germline, CDR1 is MNHEY and CDR2 is SMNVEV (reference sequence). With 5 bases clipped from V and 7 bases from J, the junction kept 4 bases outside the gene matches. The CDR3 is 13 amino acids. Primers for the PCR totalled 60 Vbeta and 13 Jbeta. Only in-frame clones appear in the TCRdb table, and some are missing; sequencing was by immunoSEQ multiplex PCR. The sample consists of more than 75,000 clones, 84% of them appearing once. Study results and limitations: TRBV6-2, TRBV6-3 and other indistinguishable V segments were excluded. An assumption of roughly uniform sequencing depth across donors underlay the presence/absence analyses.

In regard to this clone: Antigen: not known.

This chain uses TRBV27 with TRBJ1-5, with 8 bases aligning to TRBD1. Material: PBMCs. The receptor comes from a woman younger than 30 in good health and CMV-seropositive. The CDR3 DNA follows: TGTGCCAGCAGTCCCACAGGGGGGCAGCCCCAGCATTTT. The encoded protein is CASSPTGGQPQHF.